Shown below are 21 T cell receptor beta chains from a single sample sequenced in a study of identical twins. TCRdb re-called the 5' RACE reads through MiXCR, storing one row per CDR3 protein. The sample lists about 240,000 distinct CDR3 sequences; 6% to 8.5% were seen once. Separately, the same data were catalogued under a study of yellow fever vaccine responses in identical twins.

The sample consisted of CD8+ T cells sorted from blood. All receptors derive from a young woman in good health.

The sample holds a few counts of this clonotype. This chain links TRBV24-1 with TRBJ2-2; unclear D gene. Trimming shortened V by 5 bases and J by 6 bases, and 9 bases separated the two germline ends. Germline V CDR1 and CDR2: KGHDR, SFDVKD. The CDR3 loop spans 13 amino acids. The CDR3 reads CATSGEGPGELFF. CDR3 DNA: TGTGCCACCAGTGGTGAAGGGCCCGGGGAGCTGTTTTTT.

The gene calls are TRBV27 and TRBJ2-1; D is perhaps TRBD1 (6 bases). Germline CDR1 is MNHEY and CDR2 is SMNVEV (reference sequence). Trimming stripped 3 bases from V and 0 bases from J, with 9 bases between. The CDR3 is 15 amino acids. The chain's CDR3 is CASSFMDSSYNEQFF. The CDR3 DNA reads TGTGCCAGCAGTTTTATGGACAGCTCCTACAATGAGCAGTTCTTC.

At least ten counts were recorded for this clonotype. The chain recombines TRBV12-3 or TRBV12-4 with TRBJ1-5; D is ambiguous. The CDR3 covers 11 residues. Trimming took off 5 bases at V and 4 bases at J, with 3 bases between the two ends. The CDR3 nucleotides are TGTGCCAGCAGTGCTAATCAGCCCCAGCATTTT. Translation gives CASSANQPQHF.

This clonotype was detected a few times. The rearrangement joins TRBV9 to TRBJ2-3, with a possible D match to TRBD2 (5 bases). V shed 3 bases and J shed 11 bases, with 7 bases lying between them. Germline V lookup: CDR1 SGDLS, CDR2 YYNGEE. The CDR3 is 10 residues long. The CDR3 sequence is CASSAGRQYF. Written as DNA, the CDR3 is TGTGCCAGCAGCGCGGGAAGGCAGTATTTT.

This clonotype was observed many times. The chain carries TRBV12-3 or TRBV12-4 and TRBJ1-5; D perhaps matches TRBD1 (6 bases). The V and J ends lost 7 bases and 4 bases respectively, with 11 bases between them. The CDR3 totals 13 residues. The CDR3 loop is CASTTGWNQPQHF. In DNA form, the CDR3 reads TGTGCCAGCACCACAGGGTGGAATCAGCCCCAGCATTTT.

The genes are TRBV6-1 and TRBJ1-6; 8 bases are a match to TRBD1. The CDR3 contains 15 residues. V gave up 6 bases and J gave up 9 bases; unmatched junction bases: 10. Germline V CDR1 and CDR2: MNHNS, SASEGT. For the CDR3, the DNA is TGTGCCAGCAGAAAAAGGACAGGGTCGAGTTCACCCCTCCACTTT. As protein: CASRKRTGSSSPLHF.

This chain joins TRBV12-3 or TRBV12-4 and TRBJ2-1; TRBD2 agrees at 8 bases. Germline trimming cut 8 bases from V and 5 bases from J; bases unmatched to any gene: 5. The CDR3 is 13 residues long. The DNA for the CDR3 is TGTGCCAGCCAAGGACTAGCTCACAATGAGCAGTTCTTC. Translating gives CASQGLAHNEQFF.

This clonotype was seen repeatedly, ten times or more. J is TRBJ1-1 and V is TRBV28; D gene uncertain. Looked up from germline, CDR1 is MDHEN and CDR2 is SYDVKM. CDR3 length: 12 amino acids. Trimming took 3 bases from V and 5 from J, leaving 7 bases between them. CDR3 nucleotide sequence: TGTGCCAGCAGTTTGGGTCCGACTGAAGCTTTCTTT. Its protein is CASSLGPTEAFF.

This clonotype appeared a single time. The chain combines TRBV27 with TRBJ2-6; no reliable D call. The CDR3 consists of 16 residues. V dropped 2 bases and J dropped 1 base, with 9 bases sitting between them. The germline V gene has CDR1 MNHEY and CDR2 SMNVEV (reference sequence). CDR3 protein: CASSLLRRSGANVLTF. DNA for the CDR3: TGTGCCAGCAGTTTACTCCGTCGTTCTGGGGCCAACGTCCTGACTTTC.

This clonotype was recorded many times. The rearrangement joins TRBV6-1 to TRBJ1-1, with 8 positions matching TRBD1. Unmatched junction bases numbered 4, after V lost 5 bases and J lost 2 bases. The CDR3 is 14 amino acids. Germline lookup yields CDR1 MNHNS and CDR2 SASEGT. The CDR3 region has the DNA TGTGCCAGCAGTATAGGACAGGGAAACACTGAAGCTTTCTTT. Encoded protein: CASSIGQGNTEAFF.

This clonotype showed up many times. The genes are TRBV29-1 and TRBJ1-2; no reliable D call. The germline V and J ends were trimmed by 7 bases and 6 bases, with 12 bases remaining between them. The CDR3 runs to 11 residues. The germline V gene encodes CDR1 SQVTM and CDR2 ANQGSEA. CDR3 amino acids: CSAADGDGYTF. The CDR3 region has the DNA TGCAGCGCCGCTGACGGGGATGGCTACACCTTC.

The chain uses TRBV13 and TRBJ2-3; D is tentatively TRBD1 or TRBD2 (5 bases each). V was clipped by 2 bases and J by 4 bases, with 16 bases between them. The CDR3 has 16 amino acids. The germline gives CDR1 PRHDT, CDR2 FYEKMQ (reference sequence). CDR3 loop: CASSLRLGDAADTQYF. The DNA of the CDR3 is TGTGCCAGCAGCTTAAGGCTGGGGGACGCCGCAGATACGCAGTATTTT.

The chain employs TRBV5-3 and TRBJ2-1; 9 bases line up with TRBD2. TRBV5-3 counts as an open reading frame of uncertain function. This CDR3 is built from 17 residues. V gave up 0 bases and J gave up 4 bases; unmatched junction bases: 8. The CDR3 nucleotides read TGTGCCAGAAGCTTGGTTTCTAGCGGGAAAAGATACAATGAGCAGTTCTTC. It encodes CARSLVSSGKRYNEQFF.

This clonotype showed up many times. The chain employs TRBV29-1 and TRBJ2-1, with D possibly matching TRBD2 (6 bases). V shed 7 bases and J shed 5 bases, with 21 bases lying between them. Germline CDR1 reads SQVTM; CDR2 reads ANQGSEA. This CDR3 contains 15 residues. In nucleotides, the CDR3 is TGCAGCGGAAGACTAGTGCGGTATCCTGACAATGAGCAGTTCTTC. It specifies CSGRLVRYPDNEQFF.

This clonotype was recorded at least ten times. The gene calls are TRBV7-2 and TRBJ2-1; D remains ambiguous. This CDR3 has 14 residues. Trimming took 0 bases from V and 3 from J, leaving 6 bases between them. Germline CDR1 and CDR2: SGHTA and FQGNSA. The CDR3 loop reads CASSLAVRYNEQFF. DNA of the CDR3: TGTGCCAGCAGCTTAGCGGTGCGCTACAATGAGCAGTTCTTC.

This clonotype was recorded a few times. The chain uses TRBV7-3 and TRBJ2-3; no reliable D call. In germline, CDR1 is SGHTA, CDR2 FQGTGA. The CDR3 consists of 14 residues. Trimming stripped 5 bases from V and 4 bases from J, with 13 bases between. CDR3 sequence: CASSPTGEADTQYF. The CDR3 DNA reads as TGTGCCAGCAGCCCCACTGGAGAGGCAGATACGCAGTATTTT.

This clonotype was detected a few times. This chain joins TRBV14 and TRBJ2-4; 9 positions match TRBD2. CDR3 size: 15 residues. Germline values: CDR1 SGHDN, CDR2 FVKESK. With 4 bases clipped from V and 1 base from J, the junction kept 2 bases outside the gene matches. The CDR3 here is CASSRGLAAKNIQYF. CDR3 nucleotide sequence: TGTGCCAGCAGCCGAGGACTAGCGGCCAAAAACATTCAGTACTTC.

This sequence joins TRBV5-4 and TRBJ2-5; perhaps TRBD2 as D (6 bases). The CDR3 covers 15 residues. V was trimmed by 1 base and J by 4 bases, leaving 14 bases between them. Germline V gives CDR1 SGHNT, CDR2 YYREEE (reference sequence). CDR3 nucleotides: TGTGCCAGCAGCTTGCAGTTTCAGGGAGGAGAGACCCAGTACTTC. Translated, it gives CASSLQFQGGETQYF.

In this sample, this clonotype turned up many times. This chain connects TRBV29-1 to TRBJ2-5; TRBD1 is a possible D gene (5 bases). The ends were cut back, 1 base at V and 5 bases at J, with 14 bases in the middle. Germline CDR1 and CDR2: SQVTM and ANQGSEA. CDR3 length equals 14 residues. The CDR3 DNA follows: TGCAGCGTTGAAGGGCAGGGCCTCCTGGAGACCCAGTACTTC. Its translation is CSVEGQGLLETQYF. Combining the CDR3 with reference TRBV29-1 and TRBJ2-5 gives the whole variable domain SAVISQKPSRDICQRGTSLTIQCQVDSQVTMMFWYRQQPGQSLTLIATANQGSEATYESGFVIDKFPISRPNLTFSTLTVSNMSPEDSSIYLCSVEGQGLLETQYFGPGTRLLVL.

This clonotype was observed a few times. This chain connects TRBV28 to TRBJ2-7; tentative D call: TRBD2 (5 bases). Germline assignment: CDR1 MDHEN and CDR2 SYDVKM. This CDR3 comprises 15 residues. V gave up 6 bases and J gave up 0 bases, with 15 bases separating them. The chain's CDR3 is CASSHGVALSYEQYF. The CDR3 coding sequence is TGTGCCAGCAGCCACGGGGTGGCCCTCTCCTACGAGCAGTACTTC.

The chain joins TRBV29-1 to TRBJ2-7; TRBD1 agrees at 9 bases. Germline trimming cut 6 bases from V and 3 bases from J; bases unmatched to any gene: 9. The germline V gene has CDR1 SQVTM and CDR2 ANQGSEA. The CDR3 sequence is 14 residues long. The CDR3 coding sequence is TGCAGCGTCGACAAGGGACAGGGCGGCTACGAGCAGTACTTC. It specifies CSVDKGQGGYEQYF.